The 30 T cell receptor beta chains reported below all come from one sample, sequenced in a study of PD-1 blockade in classical Hodgkin lymphoma. Sequenced by immunoSEQ multiplex PCR; TCRdb stores in-frame clones only, minus some. The sample lists around 24,000 clones, about 67% occurring once. Exposure to brentuximab vedotin varied, and each patient had relapsed following autologous stem cell transplantation. The sample in question was peripheral blood mononuclear cells (PBMCs), obtained before the second cycle of nivolumab. The receptors here all came from a human donor with classical Hodgkin lymphoma.

J is TRBJ1-6 and V is TRBV9; D uncertain. Deletions cut 2 bases from V and 5 bases from J, with 5 bases between. The CDR3 totals 13 residues. Germline V lookup: CDR1 SGDLS, CDR2 YYNGEE. CDR3 bases: TGTGCCAGCAGCGTGAAGGATAATTCACCCCTCCACTTT. As protein: CASSVKDNSPLHF.

The chain has TRBV30 and TRBJ2-5; 9 nucleotides align to TRBD1. V shed 5 bases and J 5 bases; nucleotides not matched to a gene: 6. CDR3 size: 13 residues. The V gene's germline CDR1 is GTSNPN and CDR2 SVGIG (reference sequence). The DNA for the CDR3 is TGTGCCTGGGACAGGGGGTTAGTCGAGACCCAGTACTTC. Residues: CAWDRGLVETQYF.

The chain is built from TRBV7-2 and TRBJ2-2, with 10 positions matching TRBD2. The CDR3 consists of 15 residues. CDR1 and CDR2 from the germline V gene are SGHTA and FQGNSA. V was pared by 4 bases and J by 6 bases, with 5 bases of the junction left unmatched. CDR3 region: CASSSGAGGPGELFF. The CDR3, as DNA: TGTGCCAGCAGCTCCGGAGCGGGAGGGCCCGGGGAGCTGTTTTTT.

This clone is a singleton in its sample. The CDR3 DNA follows: TGTGCCAGCAGCTTAGCGGGCGGGAGATCCACCGGGGAGCTGTTTTTT. This sequence encodes CASSLAGGRSTGELFF. J is TRBJ2-2 and V is TRBV7-9; 7 bases line up with TRBD2. Trimming took 0 bases from V and 4 from J; bases not matched to a gene: 5. The CDR3 spans 16 residues. Germline assignment: CDR1 SEHNR and CDR2 FQNEAQ (reference sequence).

This chain links TRBV9 with TRBJ2-5; TRBD1 might be the D (5 bases). The J call may not be correct, given that the DNA end is closer to TRBJ2-7. The V gene's germline CDR1 is SGDLS and CDR2 YYNGEE. CDR3 length: 15 residues. DNA of the CDR3: TGTGCCAGCAGCGTAGGGGCAGGGCTCTCCTACGAGCAGTACTTC. Amino acids: CASSVGAGLSYEQYF.

V usage is TRBV19 and J usage is TRBJ2-6; D is unresolved. The V end lost 10 bases, the J end lost 1 base, and 11 bases lay between the germline ends. The CDR3 runs 14 residues. Germline assignment: CDR1 LNHDA and CDR2 SQIVND (reference sequence). DNA of the CDR3: TGTGCCACCCTAGACGGTTCTGGGGCCAACGTCCTGACTTTC. This translates into CATLDGSGANVLTF.

The V call is TRBV21-1, the J call TRBJ1-5; the table's D call, TRBD1, was not checked against the DNA. TRBV21-1 is an annotated pseudogene. This CDR3 contains 14 residues. CDR3 protein: CASSHDREHQPQHF. The CDR3 DNA reads as TGTGCCAGCAGCCATGACAGGGAGCATCAGCCCCAGCATTTT.

This chain links TRBV4-1 with TRBJ1-2, with unresolved D. With 0 bases removed from V and 7 bases from J, the gap between germline ends came to 3 bases. Germline V gives CDR1 MGHRA, CDR2 YSYEKL. This CDR3 comprises 11 residues. For the CDR3, the DNA is TGCGCCAGCAGCCAAGATGTTGGCTACACCTTC. Amino acids: CASSQDVGYTF.

The genes are TRBV7-2 and TRBJ1-2; unclear D gene. This CDR3 is built from 15 residues. Germline V gives CDR1 SGHTA, CDR2 FQGNSA. Between the trimmed V and J ends, which lost 2 bases and 7 bases, there was a span of 17 bases. In DNA, the CDR3 is TGTGCCAGCAGCTTAAGGCAGCCGGGAAGAGGTGGCTACACCTTC. This sequence encodes CASSLRQPGRGGYTF. Drawing the rest from reference TRBV7-2 and TRBJ1-2, the complete variable domain is GAGVSQSPSNKVTEKGKDVELRCDPISGHTALYWYRQSLGQGLEFLIYFQGNSAPDKSGLPSDRFSAERTGGSVSTLTIQRTQQEDSAVYLCASSLRQPGRGGYTFGSGTRLTVV.

This chain connects TRBV7-8 to TRBJ1-1, with D possibly matching TRBD1 (6 bases). Germline CDR1 reads SGHVS; CDR2 reads FQNEAQ. V lost 2 bases and J 4 bases, leaving 11 bases between the germline ends. The CDR3 is 14 amino acids. The CDR3, as DNA: TGTGCCAGCAGCTTAAGTAACAGGGTCACTGAAGCTTTCTTT. Translating it yields CASSLSNRVTEAFF.

The chain joins TRBV7-9 to TRBJ1-4; the D gene is possibly TRBD1 (6 bases). V shed 3 bases and J shed 8 bases, with 13 bases lying between them. CDR3 length equals 14 residues. Germline lookup yields CDR1 SEHNR and CDR2 FQNEAQ (reference sequence). CDR3 amino acids: CASSFTRGDEKLFF. DNA for the CDR3: TGTGCCAGCAGCTTTACCAGGGGAGACGAAAAACTGTTTTTT.

The V call is TRBV7-2, the J call TRBJ1-1; D gene uncertain. The CDR3 totals 14 residues. The V gene's germline CDR1 is SGHTA and CDR2 FQGNSA. Trimming cost V 2 bases and J 4 bases, with 11 bases left between them. The CDR3 here is CASSLYALSTEAFF. In DNA, the CDR3 is TGTGCCAGCAGCTTATATGCGCTGAGCACTGAAGCTTTCTTT.

The rearrangement joins TRBV28 to TRBJ1-6; unclear D gene. V gave up 5 bases and J gave up 5 bases, with 7 bases separating them. The CDR3 contains 13 residues. Germline CDR1 MDHEN, CDR2 SYDVKM. As DNA, the CDR3 is TGTGCCAGCAGTCCCCTGGATAATTCACCCCTCCACTTT. Translated: CASSPLDNSPLHF.

This clone appeared a few times. The rearrangement joins TRBV10-3 to TRBJ1-3; D perhaps matches TRBD1 (5 bases). Germline lookup yields CDR1 ENHRY and CDR2 SYGVKD. CDR3 length equals 14 residues. V lost 8 bases to trimming and J lost 0 bases, with 11 bases between them. The CDR3 reads CAIGAVSSGNTIYF. The CDR3 DNA follows: TGTGCCATCGGGGCCGTAAGCTCTGGAAACACCATATATTTT.

The V gene is TRBV6-4, the J gene TRBJ2-2; TRBD1 aligns across 10 bases. This CDR3 region has 15 residues. V was pared by 6 bases and J by 3 bases, with 4 bases of the junction left unmatched. Per the germline V gene, CDR1 is MRHNA and CDR2 is SNTAGT. CDR3 sequence: CASRRTGGHTGELFF. The CDR3 coding sequence is TGTGCCAGCAGGCGGACAGGGGGGCACACCGGGGAGCTGTTTTTT.

This clone was counted only a few times. The chain couples TRBV7-6 to TRBJ2-7; tentative D call: TRBD2 (6 bases). The length of the CDR3 is 13 residues. The germline V gene encodes CDR1 SGHVS and CDR2 FNYEAQ. V was pared by 10 bases and J by 7 bases, with 20 bases between. The CDR3 sequence is CATSPREKGEQYF. The CDR3 nucleotides are TGTGCCACCTCACCCCGGGAGAAAGGTGAGCAGTACTTC.

This clone showed up just a few times. The rearrangement uses TRBV19 and TRBJ2-7, with 8 bases that match TRBD1. Losses at the gene ends were 0 bases for V and 3 bases for J; bases not matched to a gene: 7. The length of the CDR3 is 16 residues. The germline V gene has CDR1 LNHDA and CDR2 SQIVND (reference sequence). The CDR3 sequence is CASSIDLLTGVYEQYF. CDR3 bases: TGTGCCAGTAGTATAGACCTATTGACAGGGGTCTACGAGCAGTACTTC.

The CDR3 sequence is CASSLTGEKLFF. The DNA of the CDR3 is TGTGCCAGCAGCTTGACGGGAGAAAAACTGTTTTTT. V usage is TRBV7-9 and J usage is TRBJ1-4; D not resolved. V lost 3 bases, J lost 8 bases, and 7 bases lay in between. The germline V gene has CDR1 SEHNR and CDR2 FQNEAQ (reference sequence). The CDR3 is made up of 12 amino acids.

The chain joins TRBV29-1 to TRBJ2-2, with D tentatively TRBD1 or TRBD2 (5 bases each). This CDR3 is built from 16 residues. V lost 7 bases and J 2 bases, leaving 20 bases between the germline ends. CDR1 and CDR2 from the germline V gene are SQVTM and ANQGSEA. The CDR3 sequence is CSAKAGRASNTGELFF. The CDR3 DNA reads as TGCAGCGCCAAGGCAGGGAGAGCTTCAAACACCGGGGAGCTGTTTTTT.

The chain carries TRBV18 and TRBJ1-2; no clear D. Germline V CDR1 and CDR2: KGHSH, LQKENI. The CDR3 runs to 15 residues. The V gene lost 0 bases and the J gene lost 0 bases, with 8 bases spanning the gap. CDR3 DNA: TGTGCCAGCTCACCACCGGTCAAAGCTAACTATGGCTACACCTTC. This sequence encodes CASSPPVKANYGYTF.

The chain combines TRBV10-2 with TRBJ2-4; D remains unclear. The V and J ends lost 6 bases and 6 bases respectively, with 9 bases between them. Germline lookup yields CDR1 WSHSY and CDR2 SAAADI. The CDR3 runs to 12 residues. Written as DNA, the CDR3 is TGCGCCAGCAGGCCCCCGGGAAACATTCAGTACTTC. This gives the protein CASRPPGNIQYF.

V gene TRBV7-2 combines with J gene TRBJ1-1; 11 positions match TRBD1. The germline gives CDR1 SGHTA, CDR2 FQGNSA. The CDR3 sequence is 13 residues long. V trimming: 6 bases; J trimming: 7 bases; junction bases outside the gene matches: 4. The CDR3 DNA follows: TGTGCCAGCAGGGGACAGGGGGTCGGTGAAGCTTTCTTT. It codes for CASRGQGVGEAFF.

This sequence joins TRBV11-3 and TRBJ2-2; 13 bases map to TRBD2. Trimming removed 2 bases from V and 2 bases from J; junction bases left unmatched: 11. Looked up from germline, CDR1 is SGHNT and CDR2 is YENEEA. This CDR3 is built from 20 residues. CDR3 protein: CASSLLPGQGLAGNTGELFF. The DNA of the CDR3 is TGTGCCAGCAGCTTACTCCCGGGACAGGGACTAGCGGGAAACACCGGGGAGCTGTTTTTT.

The CDR3 sequence: CASSLGLKVAGGYNEQFF. CDR3 nucleotide sequence: TGTGCCAGCAGCTTAGGATTGAAGGTAGCGGGGGGGTACAATGAGCAGTTCTTC. This chain links TRBV7-8 with TRBJ2-1; 11 nucleotides line up with TRBD2. CDR3 length: 18 amino acids. Germline values: CDR1 SGHVS, CDR2 FQNEAQ. V lost 1 base, J lost 4 bases, and 9 bases stayed unmatched. Drawing the rest from reference TRBV7-8 and TRBJ2-1, the complete variable domain is GAGVSQSPRYKVAKRGQDVALRCDPISGHVSLFWYQQALGQGPEFLTYFQNEAQLDKSGLPSDRFFAERPEGSVSTLKIQRTQQEDSAVYLCASSLGLKVAGGYNEQFFGPGTRLTVL.

The chain employs TRBV5-1 and TRBJ2-3; the D gene is possibly TRBD2 (6 bases). The CDR3 covers 13 residues. In germline, CDR1 is SGHRS, CDR2 YFSETQ. Trimming removed 5 bases at V and 2 bases at J, with 9 bases between. The CDR3 region is CASRRDSTDTQYF. The CDR3 nucleotides are TGCGCCAGCAGGAGGGACTCCACAGATACGCAGTATTTT. The variable domain in full, with the rest retrieved from reference TRBV5-1 and TRBJ2-3, is KAGVTQTPRYLIKTRGQQVTLSCSPISGHRSVSWYQQTPGQGLQFLFEYFSETQRNKGNFPGRFSGRQFSNSRSEMNVSTLELGDSALYLCASRRDSTDTQYFGPGTRLTVL.

The chain uses TRBV28 and TRBJ1-2, with D unresolved. Germline CDR1 reads MDHEN; CDR2 reads SYDVKM. This CDR3 is 14 amino acids long. V lost 4 bases and J lost 2, with 11 bases in between. CDR3 in amino acids: CASSSLVGNYGYTF. The CDR3 bases are TGTGCCAGCAGTTCCCTCGTGGGGAACTATGGCTACACCTTC.

The V call is TRBV19, the J call TRBJ1-6; D may be TRBD1 (6 bases). The ends were cut back, 6 bases at V and 7 bases at J, with 13 bases in the middle. The CDR3 has 14 residues. The V gene's germline CDR1 is LNHDA and CDR2 SQIVND (reference sequence). CDR3 protein: CASSLPTGNSPLHF. DNA of the CDR3: TGTGCCAGTAGCCTACCGACAGGCAATTCACCCCTCCACTTT.

This sequence joins TRBV11-2 and TRBJ2-1; tentatively, D is TRBD2 (5 bases). V was shortened by 6 bases and J by 9 bases, with 12 bases between the two germline ends. The CDR3 covers 12 residues. Germline loops: CDR1 SGHAT, CDR2 FQNNGV. The CDR3 nucleotides are TGTGCCAGCAGTTTTAGTCGGGGTGAGCAGTTCTTC. Residues: CASSFSRGEQFF. Complete variable domain (other parts from reference TRBV11-2 and TRBJ2-1): EAGVAQSPRYKIIEKRQSVAFWCNPISGHATLYWYQQILGQGPKLLIQFQNNGVVDDSQLPKDRFSAERLKGVDSTLKIQPAKLEDSAVYLCASSFSRGEQFFGPGTRLTVL.

As to this clone: The same CDR3 can be traced to other DNA sequences in this sample. The chain employs TRBV27 and TRBJ2-6; D gene ambiguous. CDR1 is MNHEY and CDR2 is SMNVEV in the germline V gene (reference sequence). CDR3 length equals 14 residues. Trimming left V 2 bases short and J 0 bases short, with 2 bases between. In nucleotides, the CDR3 is TGTGCCAGCAGTTTAAGCTCTGGGGCCAACGTCCTGACTTTC. It encodes CASSLSSGANVLTF.

The genes are TRBV18 and TRBJ2-4; no firm D call. Germline assignment: CDR1 KGHSH and CDR2 LQKENI. V lost 6 bases, J lost 0 bases, and 15 bases lay in between. The CDR3 length is 16 residues. The CDR3 region is CASSNIVGVAKNIQYF. CDR3 DNA: TGTGCCAGCTCGAATATTGTAGGAGTAGCCAAAAACATTCAGTACTTC.